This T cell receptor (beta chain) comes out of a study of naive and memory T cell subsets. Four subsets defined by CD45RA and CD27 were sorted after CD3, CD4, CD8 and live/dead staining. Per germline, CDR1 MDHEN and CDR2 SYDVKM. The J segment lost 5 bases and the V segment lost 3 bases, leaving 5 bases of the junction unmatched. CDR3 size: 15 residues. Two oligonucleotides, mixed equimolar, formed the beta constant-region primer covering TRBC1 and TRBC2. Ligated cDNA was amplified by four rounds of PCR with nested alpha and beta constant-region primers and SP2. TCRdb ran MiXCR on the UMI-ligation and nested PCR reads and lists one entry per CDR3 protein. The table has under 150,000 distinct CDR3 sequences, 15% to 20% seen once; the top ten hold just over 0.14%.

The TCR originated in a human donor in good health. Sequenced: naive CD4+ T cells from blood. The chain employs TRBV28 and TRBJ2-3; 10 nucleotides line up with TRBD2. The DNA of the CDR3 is TGTGCCAGCAGTTTTATAGCGGGAGGTGGAGATACGCAGTATTTT. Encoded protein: CASSFIAGGGDTQYF.